This TCR beta chain appears in the sequencing data of a study of CD8 T cells in Susac syndrome. The germline V and J ends were trimmed by 3 bases and 2 bases, with 7 bases remaining between them. CDR1 and CDR2 from the germline V gene are SQVTM and ANQGSEA. This CDR3 has 12 amino acids. RNA, at about 0.45 to 1 ug, was reverse transcribed with random hexamers. Amplification of TCR beta CDR3 spanned 54 Vbeta and 13 Jbeta via immunoSEQ multiplex PCR. Each CDR3 protein gets one entry after TCRdb re-called the immunoSEQ multiplex PCR reads with MiXCR. Of around 180,000 distinct CDR3 sequences listed, around 96% are singletons.

The chain combines TRBV29-1 with TRBJ2-5; D remains ambiguous. Sequenced sample: CD8+ T cells from PBMCs. The TCR sequence derives from a human donor with multiple sclerosis. DNA for the CDR3: TGCAGCGTTGAGACACAACAAGAGACCCAGTACTTC. It encodes CSVETQQETQYF.